This TCR beta chain is drawn from a study of blood T cell repertoires in COVID-19. Trimming left V 9 bases short and J 2 bases short, with 7 bases between. This CDR3 has 12 amino acids. CDR1 and CDR2 (germline): KGHDR, SFDVKD. Cohort 3 donors counted as recovered after two negative PCRs, clearance, or resolved symptoms. Repertoires were generated with immunoSEQ multiplex PCR, while TCRdb's copy carries only in-frame clones and drops some. This sample carries more than 200,000 clones, around 87% of them seen once, and the ten largest clones take approximately 1.5%. The sequence came from a woman aged 50 to 65 who had recovered from COVID-19. Sequencing was done on a sample of PBMCs or T cells enriched from blood (not recorded which). The J gene is TRBJ2-1, the V gene TRBV24-1; D possibly corresponds to TRBD1 (6 bases). As DNA, the CDR3 is TGTGCCACCGGGACAACCTACAATGAGCAGTTCTTC. It encodes CATGTTYNEQFF.